The 16 T cell receptor beta chains below were found in one sample sequenced in a study of T cell changes during pregnancy in multiple sclerosis. Generated by immunoSEQ multiplex PCR, the TCRdb table keeps only in-frame clones and is missing some. The top ten hold around 0.92% of the sample, which has around 97,000 clones, roughly 92% seen once. The source was peripheral blood, collected after pregnancy. These receptors were taken from a female donor with multiple sclerosis, enrolled in a pregnancy study.

This chain uses TRBV7-6 with TRBJ2-2; TRBD1 aligns across 10 bases. CDR3 length equals 17 residues. The germline gives CDR1 SGHVS, CDR2 FNYEAQ. V lost 2 bases to trimming and J lost 6 bases; unmatched junction nucleotides: 9. The CDR3 spells CASSLPDRGHSAGELFF. The CDR3 bases are TGTGCCAGCAGCTTACCTGACAGGGGGCATAGCGCCGGGGAGCTGTTTTTT.

The chain couples TRBV5-1 to TRBJ1-2, with 7 bases that match TRBD1. CDR3 length: 12 residues. The ends lost 7 bases at V and 8 bases at J; junction bases unmatched: 8. CDR1 and CDR2 from the germline V gene are SGHRS and YFSETQ. The CDR3 nucleotides read TGCGCCAGCCGGACAGGAACCGCGGGCTACACCTTC. Its translation is CASRTGTAGYTF.

The J gene is TRBJ1-1, the V gene TRBV7-9; no firm D call. The ends were cut back, 0 bases at V and 1 base at J, with 6 bases in the middle. This CDR3 is 14 amino acids long. Germline CDR1 is SEHNR and CDR2 is FQNEAQ (reference sequence). The CDR3 DNA follows: TGTGCCAGCAGCTTAGCGGGCCAGAACACTGAAGCTTTCTTT. This gives the protein CASSLAGQNTEAFF.

J is TRBJ1-1 and V is TRBV19; 8 bases line up with TRBD1. The CDR3 consists of 15 residues. Germline V lookup: CDR1 LNHDA, CDR2 SQIVND (reference sequence). V lost 0 bases and J lost 2; bases outside the gene matches: 2. CDR3 amino acids: CASSIDGTGNTEAFF. The CDR3 DNA is TGTGCCAGTAGTATAGACGGGACAGGAAACACTGAAGCTTTCTTT.

The chain links TRBV6-6 to TRBJ1-1, with D unclear. Per the germline V gene, CDR1 is MNHNY and CDR2 is SVGAGI (reference sequence). Deletions cut 6 bases from V and 4 bases from J, with 21 bases between. CDR3 size: 16 residues. CDR3 residues: CASSDPREFWGTEAFF. CDR3 DNA sequence: TGTGCCAGCAGCGACCCGAGGGAGTTTTGGGGCACTGAAGCTTTCTTT.

The genes are TRBV7-6 and TRBJ1-4, with TRBD1 as a possible D gene (6 bases). The V gene lost 3 bases and the J gene lost 6 bases, with 11 bases spanning the gap. The germline gives CDR1 SGHVS, CDR2 FNYEAQ. This CDR3 is built from 14 residues. Here the CDR3 reads CASSFRTADEKLFF. The DNA of the CDR3 is TGTGCCAGCAGCTTTAGGACAGCCGATGAAAAACTGTTTTTT.

This clone was counted a few times. The CDR3 sequence: CASSLTQGEAFF. The CDR3 DNA is TGTGCCAGCAGTCTAACCCAGGGTGAAGCTTTCTTT. This chain links TRBV28 with TRBJ1-1; D possibly corresponds to TRBD1 (5 bases). The CDR3 covers 12 residues. The germline V gene encodes CDR1 MDHEN and CDR2 SYDVKM. Trimming took off 5 bases at V and 7 bases at J, with 11 bases between the two ends. Full variable domain (rest looked up from reference TRBV28 and TRBJ1-1): DVKVTQSSRYLVKRTGEKVFLECVQDMDHENMFWYRQDPGLGLRLIYFSYDVKMKEKGDIPEGYSVSREKKERFSLILESASTNQTSMYLCASSLTQGEAFFGQGTRLTVV.

This clone has just one count. This chain connects TRBV7-9 to TRBJ2-5, with TRBD2 identical over 7 bases. The V and J ends lost 5 bases and 2 bases, in that order; junction bases with no gene match: 8. The V gene's germline CDR1 is SEHNR and CDR2 FQNEAQ (reference sequence). CDR3 length: 15 residues. The CDR3 loop reads CASSVLSGGQETQYF. In DNA form, the CDR3 reads TGTGCCAGCAGCGTTTTATCGGGGGGTCAAGAGACCCAGTACTTC.

The V gene is TRBV5-5, the J gene TRBJ2-1; TRBD1 matches 10 bases. CDR1 and CDR2 (germline): SGHKS, YYEKEE (reference sequence). Trimming at V came to 5 bases and at J to 1 base, leaving 6 bases not matched to a gene. This CDR3 has 16 amino acids. For the CDR3, the DNA is TGTGCCAGCAGTTACGCGGGACAGGGGTCCTACAATGAGCAGTTCTTC. This translates into CASSYAGQGSYNEQFF. Drawing the rest from reference TRBV5-5 and TRBJ2-1, the complete variable domain is DAGVTQSPTHLIKTRGQQVTLRCSPISGHKSVSWYQQVLGQGPQFIFQYYEKEERGRGNFPDRFSARQFPNYSSELNVNALLLGDSALYLCASSYAGQGSYNEQFFGPGTRLTVL.

This rearrangement joins TRBV7-9 to TRBJ1-5; no firm D call. CDR1 and CDR2 (germline): SEHNR, FQNEAQ (reference sequence). CDR3 length equals 17 residues. V was pared by 5 bases and J by 2 bases, with 19 bases between. CDR3 bases: TGTGCCAGCAGCCCCGGGGAGGGTTGGCTTGGCAATCAGCCCCAGCATTTT. Its protein product is CASSPGEGWLGNQPQHF.

The rearrangement joins TRBV18 to TRBJ1-1; tentative D call: TRBD1 (6 bases). Per the germline V gene, CDR1 is KGHSH and CDR2 is LQKENI. V was trimmed by 3 bases and J by 4 bases, leaving 12 bases between them. This CDR3 has 14 amino acids. Here the CDR3 DNA reads TGTGCCAGCTCACCGATAGGGGGGGGCACTGAAGCTTTCTTT. It specifies CASSPIGGGTEAFF.

The chain couples TRBV6-5 to TRBJ2-7; tentative D call: TRBD1 (6 bases). The germline V and J ends were trimmed by 6 bases and 4 bases, with 19 bases remaining between them. The CDR3 extends over 15 amino acids. Germline loops: CDR1 MNHEY, CDR2 SVGAGI. CDR3 in amino acids: CASSLRGQRTYEQYF. The CDR3 DNA follows: TGTGCCAGCAGCTTACGGGGACAACGGACTTACGAGCAGTACTTC.

The chain has TRBV27 and TRBJ2-3; TRBD2 matches at 7 bases. With V trimmed by 5 bases and J by 5 bases, 16 bases remained unmatched. Germline CDR1 reads MNHEY; CDR2 reads SMNVEV (reference sequence). CDR3 length equals 17 residues. In nucleotides, the CDR3 is TGTGCCAGCAGTCCGAGGACTAGACCCTTACTGGGAGATACGCAGTATTTT. This sequence encodes CASSPRTRPLLGDTQYF.

The V call is TRBV6-1, the J call TRBJ1-4, with 8 positions matching TRBD1. In germline, CDR1 is MNHNS, CDR2 SASEGT. The ends lost 9 bases at V and 6 bases at J; junction bases unmatched: 6. The CDR3 is made up of 13 amino acids. The CDR3 coding sequence is TGTGCCAGTCGAAGGGGACAGGATGAAAAACTGTTTTTT. It specifies CASRRGQDEKLFF.

CDR3 nucleotide sequence: TGTGCCAGTAGCGTCGGGAGCTCCTACAATGAGCAGTTCTTC. Its translation is CASSVGSSYNEQFF. V gene TRBV19 combines with J gene TRBJ2-1, with a possible D match to TRBD2 (6 bases). Germline CDR1 reads LNHDA; CDR2 reads SQIVND (reference sequence). The germline V and J ends were trimmed by 6 bases and 0 bases, with 9 bases remaining between them. The CDR3 is 14 residues long.

This rearrangement joins TRBV5-1 to TRBJ2-3, with 9 bases lining up with TRBD2. The CDR3 loop spans 15 amino acids. The J segment lost 4 bases and the V segment lost 2 bases, leaving 5 bases of the junction unmatched. Germline CDR1 reads SGHRS; CDR2 reads YFSETQ. The CDR3 loop reads CASSLPTSGADTQYF. The CDR3 bases are TGCGCCAGCAGCTTACCGACTAGCGGAGCAGATACGCAGTATTTT.